This TCR beta chain was profiled in a study of CD8 T cells in ankylosing spondylitis. Study-level results: It appeared that ankylosing spondylitis blood was characterized by a TCR beta motif of about eight highly homologous variants. Significant enrichment of disease-linked clones was reported in matched ankylosing spondylitis synovial fluid.

A single count supports this clonotype. Its antigen remains unknown. Each CDR3 protein is one row after TCRdb ran MiXCR on the 5' RACE reads. The data show about 400,000 distinct CDR3 sequences, with 20% to 25% seen just once and around 17% held by the top ten. This clonotype originated in a male donor with ankylosing spondylitis. Material for sequencing was blood, either unsorted or a sorted T cell fraction (not recorded which).

The CDR3 DNA reads TGTGCCAGCAGCTTAGCGGGAGTAGTTAATGAGCAGTTCTTC. Its translation: CASSLAGVVNEQFF. The chain joins TRBV14 to TRBJ2-1, with 9 bases lining up with TRBD2. The CDR3 runs 14 residues. The germline V gene has CDR1 SGHDN and CDR2 FVKESK. V shed 5 bases and J 7 bases; nucleotides not matched to a gene: 6. The full variable domain, in which reference TRBV14 and TRBJ2-1 provide the parts outside the CDR3, is EAGVTQFPSHSVIEKGQTVTLRCDPISGHDNLYWYRRVMGKEIKFLLHFVKESKQDESGMPNNRFLAERTGGTYSTLKVQPAELEDSGVYFCASSLAGVVNEQFFGPGTRLTVL.